The 26 T cell receptor beta chains below all came from one sample that was sequenced in a study of T cell responses to AZD1222 COVID-19 vaccine. Clones were sequenced by immunoSEQ multiplex PCR, and TCRdb holds only the in-frame ones, with some missing. The sample consists of 150,000 or so clones, approximately 89% of them appearing once. Sequenced here: peripheral blood, sampled on day 0 of MenACWY control vaccination. The receptors were gathered from an adult in good health.

This clone came up once. The chain has TRBV5-1 and TRBJ2-7; TRBD1 agrees at 7 bases. The CDR3 sequence is 14 residues long. J lost 0 bases, V lost 4 bases, and 4 bases had no gene match. The germline gives CDR1 SGHRS, CDR2 YFSETQ. The CDR3 nucleotides read TGCGCCAGCAGCCCGACAGGGAGCTCCTACGAGCAGTACTTC. Its protein product is CASSPTGSSYEQYF.

This chain uses TRBV27 with TRBJ1-1; D remains ambiguous. The CDR3 totals 12 residues. Trimming stripped 3 bases from V and 8 bases from J, with 10 bases between. The germline CDR1 and CDR2 sequences are MNHEY and SMNVEV (reference sequence). This chain's CDR3 is CASSFNAGEAFF. The CDR3 nucleotides are TGTGCCAGCAGTTTCAATGCGGGGGAAGCTTTCTTT.

This clone was counted between two and nine times. The chain carries TRBV18 and TRBJ2-5; 7 bases fit TRBD1. The V and J ends lost 4 bases and 4 bases, in that order; junction bases with no gene match: 9. Germline V CDR1 and CDR2: KGHSH, LQKENI. This CDR3 comprises 15 residues. CDR3 nucleotides: TGTGCCAGCTCACACTCCCGGGACAGTGGAGAGACCCAGTACTTC. Its protein is CASSHSRDSGETQYF.

The rearrangement uses TRBV3-1 (or the pseudogene TRBV3-2) and TRBJ1-4; 7 nucleotides line up with TRBD1. There are 14 residues in the CDR3. CDR1 and CDR2 (germline): LGHDT, YNNKEL (reference sequence). Trimming at V came to 4 bases and at J to 4 bases, leaving 3 bases not matched to a gene. In DNA, the CDR3 is TGTGCCAGCAGCCGGGACAGAGTTAATGAAAAACTGTTTTTT. Its protein is CASSRDRVNEKLFF.

This chain links TRBV7-2 with TRBJ2-6; D remains unclear. V lost 5 bases to trimming and J lost 1 base, with 18 bases between them. Looked up from germline, CDR1 is SGHTA and CDR2 is FQGNSA. The CDR3 length is 18 residues. The CDR3: CASSPFEISQSGANVLTF. DNA for the CDR3: TGTGCCAGCAGCCCCTTCGAAATTTCACAATCTGGGGCCAACGTCCTGACTTTC.

This chain links TRBV5-5 with TRBJ2-5, with TRBD1 matching 10 bases. Germline-derived CDR1 and CDR2 are SGHKS and YYEKEE (reference sequence). J lost 3 bases, V lost 0 bases, and 8 bases had no gene match. The CDR3 contains 17 residues. CDR3 coding DNA: TGTGCCAGCAGCTTGGGTTTAGGGACAGGGGATAAAGAGACCCAGTACTTC. Translation: CASSLGLGTGDKETQYF.

This chain joins TRBV30 and TRBJ1-4; TRBD1 aligns across 10 bases. There are 13 residues in the CDR3. Trimming at V came to 5 bases and at J to 8 bases, leaving 5 bases not matched to a gene. Per the germline V gene, CDR1 is GTSNPN and CDR2 is SVGIG (reference sequence). The CDR3 DNA reads as TGTGCCTGGGGGACAGGGGCTGGGGAAAAACTGTTTTTT. It yields the protein CAWGTGAGEKLFF.

The chain uses TRBV29-1 and TRBJ2-3, with D perhaps TRBD1 (6 bases). The germline V gene encodes CDR1 SQVTM and CDR2 ANQGSEA. The CDR3 length is 11 residues. Trimming left V 7 bases short and J 4 bases short, with 9 bases between. CDR3 DNA: TGCAGCGCAGGGGTGTCAGATACGCAGTATTTT. Translated: CSAGVSDTQYF.

The chain couples TRBV7-6 to TRBJ1-3, with no clear D. Germline lookup yields CDR1 SGHVS and CDR2 FNYEAQ. Trimming took off 2 bases at V and 4 bases at J, with 9 bases between the two ends. CDR3 length equals 14 residues. CDR3 in amino acids: CASSLRDGGNTIYF. In DNA form, the CDR3 reads TGTGCCAGCAGCTTACGAGACGGCGGAAACACCATATATTTT.

As for this clone: The sample carries other DNA sequences with the same CDR3. Here the CDR3 reads CASSYGQNTEAFF. The CDR3 nucleotides read TGTGCCAGCAGTTACGGGCAGAACACTGAAGCTTTCTTT. This chain connects TRBV6-5 to TRBJ1-1; D not certain. The CDR3 has 13 amino acids. Trimming took off 2 bases at V and 1 base at J, with 5 bases between the two ends. The germline V gene has CDR1 MNHEY and CDR2 SVGAGI.

The sample holds one count of this clone. This CDR3 is also generated by other DNA sequences in the sample. The chain carries TRBV18 and TRBJ2-5; the D gene is possibly TRBD2 (5 bases). The CDR3 loop spans 13 amino acids. The germline gives CDR1 KGHSH, CDR2 LQKENI. Trimming removed 5 bases from V and 2 bases from J, with 9 bases in between. The DNA for the CDR3 is TGTGCCAGCTCATCGGACTCACAAGAGACCCAGTACTTC. Translated: CASSSDSQETQYF.

The chain joins TRBV4-1 to TRBJ1-1; 8 bases are shared with TRBD1. The ends lost 4 bases at V and 2 bases at J; junction bases unmatched: 6. The CDR3 has 15 residues. CDR1 is MGHRA and CDR2 is YSYEKL in the germline V gene. This CDR3 is CASSLRTGPNTEAFF. In DNA form, the CDR3 reads TGCGCCAGCAGCCTGCGGACAGGGCCTAACACTGAAGCTTTCTTT.

The chain links TRBV9 to TRBJ2-3; no clear D. This CDR3 is 14 amino acids long. CDR1 SGDLS and CDR2 YYNGEE come from the germline V gene. V lost 0 bases, J lost 4 bases, and 9 bases lay in between. This chain's CDR3 is CASSVGGKPDTQYF. In nucleotides, the CDR3 is TGTGCCAGCAGCGTAGGTGGGAAGCCAGATACGCAGTATTTT.

CDR3 DNA: TGTGCCAGCACCCAAAGGGACAGGGATAATCAGCCCCAGCATTTT. This encodes CASTQRDRDNQPQHF. This chain connects TRBV28 to TRBJ1-5; 9 positions agree with TRBD1. V was clipped by 7 bases and J by 4 bases; unmatched bases: 8. Germline V gives CDR1 MDHEN, CDR2 SYDVKM. The CDR3 runs to 15 residues.

The V call is TRBV27, the J call TRBJ2-3; TRBD1 matches at 7 bases. Germline CDR1 and CDR2: MNHEY and SMNVEV (reference sequence). This CDR3 region has 15 residues. V trimming: 6 bases; J trimming: 1 base; junction bases outside the gene matches: 7. CDR3 protein: CASRNRGRGTDTQYF. CDR3 sequence (DNA): TGTGCCAGCAGAAACAGGGGACGAGGCACAGATACGCAGTATTTT.

J is TRBJ1-1 and V is TRBV19, with TRBD1 matching 7 bases. The CDR3 is 16 residues long. V dropped 5 bases and J dropped 3; count of bases not matched to a gene: 12. Germline V gene lookup returns CDR1 LNHDA and CDR2 SQIVND (reference sequence). The CDR3: CASSALHRDSHTEAFF. The CDR3 region has the DNA TGTGCCAGTAGTGCCCTCCATCGGGACAGCCACACTGAAGCTTTCTTT.

The chain has TRBV27 and TRBJ2-7; 8 bases fit TRBD1. The CDR3 runs to 16 residues. Per the germline V gene, CDR1 is MNHEY and CDR2 is SMNVEV (reference sequence). The junction had 10 bases not matched to a gene; V was cut back by 6 bases and J by 0 bases. The CDR3 coding sequence is TGTGCCAGCAGCAGATCATCCGACAGGGGCTCCTACGAGCAGTACTTC. This translates into CASSRSSDRGSYEQYF.

The chain couples TRBV28 to TRBJ2-1, with TRBD2 identical over 7 bases. Germline V gene sequence: CDR1 MDHEN, CDR2 SYDVKM. This CDR3 is 14 amino acids long. Trimming removed 8 bases from V and 5 bases from J; junction bases left unmatched: 9. Here the CDR3 DNA reads TGTGCCAGCGGAGCGGGACCTGGGGACAATGAGCAGTTCTTC. Translating gives CASGAGPGDNEQFF.

CDR3 nucleotides: TGTGCCAGCAGCCAAGATTTAGGGACCAGGGGGGAGACCCAGTACTTC. The encoded protein is CASSQDLGTRGETQYF. The rearrangement uses TRBV3-1 (or the pseudogene TRBV3-2) and TRBJ2-5, with 7 bases aligning to TRBD1. This CDR3 comprises 16 residues. V lost 0 bases and J lost 5; bases outside the gene matches: 9. From germline, CDR1 is LGHDT and CDR2 YNNKEL (reference sequence).

The V gene is TRBV27, the J gene TRBJ1-2; D gene unclear. V lost 10 bases and J lost 8, with 20 bases in between. The germline CDR1 and CDR2 sequences are MNHEY and SMNVEV (reference sequence). CDR3 length: 13 amino acids. CDR3 coding DNA: TGTGCCACCCGGGAGGGCCCCCGGCGGGGCTACACCTTC. This translates into CATREGPRRGYTF.

Here the CDR3 reads CASSYPLAGAGRTPQYF. In nucleotides, the CDR3 is TGTGCCAGCAGTTACCCACTAGCGGGTGCGGGACGGACCCCGCAGTATTTT. V is TRBV6-2 or TRBV6-3 and J is TRBJ2-3; 9 bases map to TRBD2. The CDR3 consists of 17 residues. The germline V gene encodes CDR1 MNHEY and CDR2 SVGEGT. Losses at the gene ends were 2 bases for V and 10 bases for J; bases not matched to a gene: 16.

This chain joins TRBV29-1 and TRBJ1-4; D gene unclear. Germline CDR1 and CDR2: SQVTM and ANQGSEA. CDR3 size: 11 residues. The V end lost 2 bases, the J end lost 10 bases, and 8 bases lay between the germline ends. CDR3 DNA: TGCAGCGTTGAAATCGGACCAAAACTGTTTTTT. This sequence encodes CSVEIGPKLFF.

This rearrangement joins TRBV7-8 to TRBJ1-4; D unclear. In germline, CDR1 is SGHVS, CDR2 FQNEAQ. The CDR3 is 13 residues long. Deletions cut 0 bases from V and 8 bases from J, with 7 bases between. This CDR3 reads CASSLAWAEKLFF. The CDR3 DNA reads as TGTGCCAGCAGCTTAGCGTGGGCCGAAAAACTGTTTTTT.

The V gene is TRBV7-9, the J gene TRBJ1-1, with a possible D match to TRBD1 (5 bases). Germline V gene lookup returns CDR1 SEHNR and CDR2 FQNEAQ (reference sequence). The CDR3 sequence is 14 residues long. V lost 7 bases to trimming and J lost 5 bases, with 17 bases between them. The CDR3 sequence: CASTLLGGETEAFF. CDR3 nucleotide sequence: TGTGCCAGCACCCTTCTGGGGGGGGAAACTGAAGCTTTCTTT.

The chain has TRBV27 and TRBJ2-3; D uncertain. The CDR3 has 14 amino acids. Germline V gives CDR1 MNHEY, CDR2 SMNVEV (reference sequence). Trimming left V 1 base short and J 4 bases short, with 9 bases between. The CDR3 loop reads CASSLYAAPDTQYF. CDR3 bases: TGTGCCAGCAGTTTATACGCGGCACCAGATACGCAGTATTTT.

This sequence joins TRBV7-9 and TRBJ2-1; 11 nucleotides line up with TRBD2. The germline CDR1 and CDR2 sequences are SEHNR and FQNEAQ (reference sequence). This CDR3 has 18 residues. Trimming cost V 2 bases and J 9 bases; bases outside gene matches: 15. The CDR3, as DNA: TGTGCCAGCAGCTTACCCCCAAGACTAGCGGGAATGAAGGGTGAGCAGTTCTTC. This sequence encodes CASSLPPRLAGMKGEQFF.